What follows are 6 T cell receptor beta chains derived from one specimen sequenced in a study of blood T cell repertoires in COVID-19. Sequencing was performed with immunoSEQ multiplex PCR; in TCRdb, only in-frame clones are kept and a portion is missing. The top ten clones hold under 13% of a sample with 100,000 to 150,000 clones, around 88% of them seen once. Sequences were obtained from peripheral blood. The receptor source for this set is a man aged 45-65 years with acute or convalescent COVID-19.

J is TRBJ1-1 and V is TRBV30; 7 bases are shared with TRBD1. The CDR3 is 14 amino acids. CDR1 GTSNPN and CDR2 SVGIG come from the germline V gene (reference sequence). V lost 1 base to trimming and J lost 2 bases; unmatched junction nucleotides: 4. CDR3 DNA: TGTGCCTGGAGTGGAGGGACAGCTAACACTGAAGCTTTCTTT. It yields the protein CAWSGGTANTEAFF.

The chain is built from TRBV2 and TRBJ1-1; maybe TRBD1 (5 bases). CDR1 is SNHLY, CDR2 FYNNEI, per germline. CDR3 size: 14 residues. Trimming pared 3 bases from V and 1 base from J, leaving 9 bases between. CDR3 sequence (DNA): TGTGCCAGCAGTGACCAGGGCACGAACACTGAAGCTTTCTTT. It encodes CASSDQGTNTEAFF.

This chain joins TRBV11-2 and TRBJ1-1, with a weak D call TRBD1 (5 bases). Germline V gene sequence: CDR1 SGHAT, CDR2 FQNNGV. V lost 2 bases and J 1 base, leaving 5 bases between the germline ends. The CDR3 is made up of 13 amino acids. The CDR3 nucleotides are TGTGCCAGCAGCTTACAGGGGAACACTGAAGCTTTCTTT. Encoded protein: CASSLQGNTEAFF. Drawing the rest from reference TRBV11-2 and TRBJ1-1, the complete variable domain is EAGVAQSPRYKIIEKRQSVAFWCNPISGHATLYWYQQILGQGPKLLIQFQNNGVVDDSQLPKDRFSAERLKGVDSTLKIQPAKLEDSAVYLCASSLQGNTEAFFGQGTRLTVV.

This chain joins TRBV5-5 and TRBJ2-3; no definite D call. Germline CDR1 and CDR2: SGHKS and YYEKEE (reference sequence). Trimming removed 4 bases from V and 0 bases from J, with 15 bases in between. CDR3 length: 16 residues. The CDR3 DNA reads TGTGCCAGCAGCCCGCCCTCTATCGCTAGCACAGATACGCAGTATTTT. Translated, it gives CASSPPSIASTDTQYF.

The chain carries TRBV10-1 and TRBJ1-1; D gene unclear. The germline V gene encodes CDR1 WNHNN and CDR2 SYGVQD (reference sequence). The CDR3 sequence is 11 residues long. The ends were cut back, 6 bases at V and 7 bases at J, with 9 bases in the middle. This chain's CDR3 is CASRDEGEAFF. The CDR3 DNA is TGCGCCAGCAGGGACGAGGGTGAAGCTTTCTTT.

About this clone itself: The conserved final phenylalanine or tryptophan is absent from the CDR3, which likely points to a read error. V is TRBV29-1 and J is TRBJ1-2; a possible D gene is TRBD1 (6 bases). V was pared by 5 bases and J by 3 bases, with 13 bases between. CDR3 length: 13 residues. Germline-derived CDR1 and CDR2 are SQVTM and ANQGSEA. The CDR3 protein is CSVRGSGDYGYTL. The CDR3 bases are TGCAGCGTTAGGGGGAGCGGCGACTATGGCTACACCCTC.